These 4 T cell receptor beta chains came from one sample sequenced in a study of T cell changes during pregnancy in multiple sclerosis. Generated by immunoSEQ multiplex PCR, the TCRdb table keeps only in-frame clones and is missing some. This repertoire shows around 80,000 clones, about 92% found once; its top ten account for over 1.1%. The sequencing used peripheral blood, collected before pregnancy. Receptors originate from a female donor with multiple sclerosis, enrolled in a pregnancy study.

The chain's CDR3 is CAWSHTLSGGYNEQFF. CDR3 nucleotide sequence: TGTGCCTGGAGTCATACTCTAAGCGGGGGCTACAATGAGCAGTTCTTC. This sequence joins TRBV30 and TRBJ2-1, with 8 positions matching TRBD2. This CDR3 has 16 amino acids. The V segment lost 2 bases and the J segment 3 bases; nucleotides outside the gene matches: 9. Per the germline V gene, CDR1 is GTSNPN and CDR2 is SVGIG (reference sequence).

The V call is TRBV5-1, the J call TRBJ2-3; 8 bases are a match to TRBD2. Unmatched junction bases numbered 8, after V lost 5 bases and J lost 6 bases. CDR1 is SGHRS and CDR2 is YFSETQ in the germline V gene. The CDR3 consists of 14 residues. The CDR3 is CASRIAGTPDTQYF. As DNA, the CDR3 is TGCGCCAGCAGAATAGCGGGGACGCCTGATACGCAGTATTTT.

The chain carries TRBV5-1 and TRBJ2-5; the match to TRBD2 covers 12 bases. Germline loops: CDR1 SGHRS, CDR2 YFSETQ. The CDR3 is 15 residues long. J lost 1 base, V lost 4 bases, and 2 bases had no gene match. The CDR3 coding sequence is TGCGCCAGCAGCCGGACTAGCGGGGCCCAAGAGACCCAGTACTTC. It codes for CASSRTSGAQETQYF. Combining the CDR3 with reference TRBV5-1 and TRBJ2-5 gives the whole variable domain KAGVTQTPRYLIKTRGQQVTLSCSPISGHRSVSWYQQTPGQGLQFLFEYFSETQRNKGNFPGRFSGRQFSNSRSEMNVSTLELGDSALYLCASSRTSGAQETQYFGPGTRLLVL.

CDR3 sequence: CASSIGLGEQYF. The CDR3 DNA reads as TGTGCCAGTAGTATCGGGTTAGGCGAGCAGTACTTC. The chain combines TRBV19 with TRBJ2-7, with no clear D. CDR3 length equals 12 residues. V gave up 3 bases and J gave up 6 bases, with 9 bases separating them. Germline V gene data show CDR1 as LNHDA and CDR2 as SQIVND (reference sequence).